This TCR beta chain was observed in a study of blood T cell repertoires in COVID-19. Study-wide context: Samples taken during acute and convalescent COVID-19 were collected in the United States, Italy and Spain.

Individuals aged roughly 18 to 90 years were recruited from approximately 22 US areas. Participant reports of clinical history set cohort assignment. Original methodology: The authors estimated nucleated cell counts from reference gene primer amplification. TCRdb's table, derived via immunoSEQ multiplex PCR, lists solely in-frame clones and lacks some. That table is the source of V, J and clone size, and D and trimming were worked out from the DNA. The sample yields hundreds of thousands of clones, roughly nine tenths seen once. V lost 7 bases and J 6 bases, leaving 15 bases between the germline ends. The germline gives CDR1 LNHDA, CDR2 SQIVND (reference sequence). This CDR3 spans 14 amino acids.

The rearrangement links TRBV19 to TRBJ2-2; maybe TRBD2 (6 bases). This TCR came from a woman aged 60 to 75 who had recovered from COVID-19. The sample was PBMCs or T cells enriched from blood (not recorded which). The CDR3 DNA is TGTGCCAGTATGGGCGGGGCGGTCGCCGGGGAGCTGTTTTTT. The encoded protein is CASMGGAVAGELFF.